This note documents a single TCR beta chain sequence. An input of about 0.5 to 1 ug of RNA was subjected to reverse transcription using random hexamers. It was immunoSEQ multiplex PCR that amplified TCR beta CDR3 across 54 Vbeta and 13 Jbeta. TCRdb ran MiXCR on the immunoSEQ multiplex PCR reads and lists one entry per CDR3 protein. Of approximately 300,000 distinct CDR3 sequences in the sample, 65% to 90% were seen once. Trimming removed 1 base from V and 8 bases from J, with 23 bases in between. CDR3 length equals 18 residues. CDR1 is LGHNA and CDR2 is YSLEER in the germline V gene. The data were taken from a study of CD8 T cells in Susac syndrome.

The sequencing sample was made of CD8+ T cells from PBMCs. The J gene is TRBJ1-4, the V gene TRBV4-3; D unclear. The origin of this receptor is a human donor with multiple sclerosis. CDR3 nucleotide sequence: TGCGCCAGCAGCCAAGTAATGGCGTACGGCCGGCCGGGAGAAAAACTGTTTTTT. It codes for CASSQVMAYGRPGEKLFF.